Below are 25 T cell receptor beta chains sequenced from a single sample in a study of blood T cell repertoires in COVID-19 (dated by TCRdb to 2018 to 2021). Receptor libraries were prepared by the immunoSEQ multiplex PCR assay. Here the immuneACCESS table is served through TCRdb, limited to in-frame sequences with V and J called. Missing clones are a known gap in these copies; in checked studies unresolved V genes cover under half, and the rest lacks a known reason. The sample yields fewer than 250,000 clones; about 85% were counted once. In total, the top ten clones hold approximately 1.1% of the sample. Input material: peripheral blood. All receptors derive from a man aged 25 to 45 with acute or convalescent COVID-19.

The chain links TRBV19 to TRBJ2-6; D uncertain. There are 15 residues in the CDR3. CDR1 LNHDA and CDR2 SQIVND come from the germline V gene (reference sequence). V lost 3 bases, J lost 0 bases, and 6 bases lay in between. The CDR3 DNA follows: TGTGCCAGTAGTATTCTAGTCTCTGGGGCCAACGTCCTGACTTTC. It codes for CASSILVSGANVLTF.

The CDR3 region is CASSIPGSYGEQFF. CDR3 DNA sequence: TGTGCCAGTAGTATCCCCGGGTCTTACGGTGAGCAGTTCTTC. The J gene is TRBJ2-1, the V gene TRBV19; unclear D gene. The CDR3 totals 14 residues. Trimming left V 3 bases short and J 9 bases short, with 15 bases between. Germline assignment: CDR1 LNHDA and CDR2 SQIVND (reference sequence).

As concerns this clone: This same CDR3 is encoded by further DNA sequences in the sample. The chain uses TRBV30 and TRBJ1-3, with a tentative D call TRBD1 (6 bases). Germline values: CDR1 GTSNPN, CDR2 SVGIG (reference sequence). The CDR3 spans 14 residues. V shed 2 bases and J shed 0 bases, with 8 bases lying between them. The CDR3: CAWSTGSSGNTIYF. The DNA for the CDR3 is TGTGCCTGGAGTACAGGGAGCTCTGGAAACACCATATATTTT.

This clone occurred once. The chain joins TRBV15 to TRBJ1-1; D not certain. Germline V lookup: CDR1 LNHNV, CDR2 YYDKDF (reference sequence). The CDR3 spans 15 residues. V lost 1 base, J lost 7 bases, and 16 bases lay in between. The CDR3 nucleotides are TGTGCCACCAGCAGAGGGGGAGCAGCTGGGGTTGAAGCTTTCTTT. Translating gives CATSRGGAAGVEAFF. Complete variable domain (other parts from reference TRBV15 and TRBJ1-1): DAMVIQNPRYQVTQFGKPVTLSCSQTLNHNVMYWYQQKSSQAPKLLFHYYDKDFNNEADTPDNFQSRRPNTSFCFLDIRSPGLGDTAMYLCATSRGGAAGVEAFFGQGTRLTVV.

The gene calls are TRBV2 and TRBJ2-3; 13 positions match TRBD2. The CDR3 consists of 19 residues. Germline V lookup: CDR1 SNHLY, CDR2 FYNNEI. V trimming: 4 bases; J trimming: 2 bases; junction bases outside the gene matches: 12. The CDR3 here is CASSGTSGGPPLDTDTQYF. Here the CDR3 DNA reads TGTGCCAGCAGTGGGACTAGCGGGGGCCCTCCCTTAGACACAGATACGCAGTATTTT.

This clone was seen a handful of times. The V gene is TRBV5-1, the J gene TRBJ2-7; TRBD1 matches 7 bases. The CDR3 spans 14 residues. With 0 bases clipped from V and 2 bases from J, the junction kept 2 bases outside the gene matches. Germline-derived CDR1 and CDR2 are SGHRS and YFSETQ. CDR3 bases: TGCGCCAGCAGCTTGGCGACAGGGACCTACGAGCAGTACTTC. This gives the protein CASSLATGTYEQYF. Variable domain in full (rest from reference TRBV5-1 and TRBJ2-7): KAGVTQTPRYLIKTRGQQVTLSCSPISGHRSVSWYQQTPGQGLQFLFEYFSETQRNKGNFPGRFSGRQFSNSRSEMNVSTLELGDSALYLCASSLATGTYEQYFGPGTRLTVT.

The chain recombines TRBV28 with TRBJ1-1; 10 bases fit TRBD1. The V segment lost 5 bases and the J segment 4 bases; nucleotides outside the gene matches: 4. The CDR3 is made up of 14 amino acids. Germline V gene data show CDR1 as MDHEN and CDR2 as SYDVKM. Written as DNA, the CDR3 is TGTGCCAGCAGTCCCGGGACAGGGGCCACTGAAGCTTTCTTT. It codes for CASSPGTGATEAFF.

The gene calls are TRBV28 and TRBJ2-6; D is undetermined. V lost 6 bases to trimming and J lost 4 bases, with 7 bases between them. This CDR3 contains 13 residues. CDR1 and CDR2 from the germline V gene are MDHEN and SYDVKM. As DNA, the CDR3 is TGTGCCAGCAGCTCCGCGGGGGCCAACGTCCTGACTTTC. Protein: CASSSAGANVLTF.

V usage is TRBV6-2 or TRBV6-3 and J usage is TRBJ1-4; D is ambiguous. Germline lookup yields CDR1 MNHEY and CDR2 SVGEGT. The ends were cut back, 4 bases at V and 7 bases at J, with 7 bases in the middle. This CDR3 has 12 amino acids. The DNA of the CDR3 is TGTGCCAGCAGTTGGGCAGCTGAAAAACTGTTTTTT. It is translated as CASSWAAEKLFF.

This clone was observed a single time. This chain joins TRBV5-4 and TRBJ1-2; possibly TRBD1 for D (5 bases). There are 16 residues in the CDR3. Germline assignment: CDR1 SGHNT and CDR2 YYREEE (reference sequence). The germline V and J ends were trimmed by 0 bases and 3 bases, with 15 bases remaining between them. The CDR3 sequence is CASSLAVWGGDYGYTF. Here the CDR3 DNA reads TGTGCCAGCAGCTTGGCTGTTTGGGGCGGAGACTATGGCTACACCTTC.

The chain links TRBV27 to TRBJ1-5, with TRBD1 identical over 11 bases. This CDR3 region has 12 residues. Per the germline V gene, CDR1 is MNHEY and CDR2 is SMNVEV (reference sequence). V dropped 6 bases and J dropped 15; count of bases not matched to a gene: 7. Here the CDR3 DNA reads TGTGCCAGCAGGTTGGGACAGGGGGGTTGGCATTTT. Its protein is CASRLGQGGWHF.

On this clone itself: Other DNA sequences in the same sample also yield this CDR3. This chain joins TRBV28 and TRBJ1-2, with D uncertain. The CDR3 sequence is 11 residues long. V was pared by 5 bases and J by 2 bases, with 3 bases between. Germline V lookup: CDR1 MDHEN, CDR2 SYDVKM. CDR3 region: CASSVNYGYTF. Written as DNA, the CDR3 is TGTGCCAGCAGTGTAAACTATGGCTACACCTTC.

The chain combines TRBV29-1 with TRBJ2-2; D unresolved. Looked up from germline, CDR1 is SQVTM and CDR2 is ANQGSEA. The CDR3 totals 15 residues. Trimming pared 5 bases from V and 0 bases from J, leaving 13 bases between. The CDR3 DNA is TGCAGCGTTAAAAAGACACTCGCGAACACCGGGGAGCTGTTTTTT. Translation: CSVKKTLANTGELFF.

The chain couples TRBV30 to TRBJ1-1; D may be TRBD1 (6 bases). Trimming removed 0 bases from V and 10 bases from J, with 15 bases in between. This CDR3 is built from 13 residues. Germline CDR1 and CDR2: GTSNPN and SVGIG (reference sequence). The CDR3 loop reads CAWSVGGAGGAFF. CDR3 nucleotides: TGTGCCTGGAGTGTAGGGGGGGCTGGAGGAGCTTTCTTT. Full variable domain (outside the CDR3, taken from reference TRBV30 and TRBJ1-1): SQTIHQWPATLVQPVGSPLSLECTVEGTSNPNLYWYRQAAGRGLQLLFYSVGIGQISSEVPQNLSASRPQDRQFILSSKKLLLSDSGFYLCAWSVGGAGGAFFGQGTRLTVV.

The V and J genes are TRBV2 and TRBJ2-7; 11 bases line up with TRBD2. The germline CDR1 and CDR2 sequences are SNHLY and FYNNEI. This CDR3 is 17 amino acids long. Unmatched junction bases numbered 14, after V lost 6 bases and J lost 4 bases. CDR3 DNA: TGTGCCAGCAGGGAAAGACTAGCGGGACGCCCCGGATACGAGCAGTACTTC. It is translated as CASRERLAGRPGYEQYF.

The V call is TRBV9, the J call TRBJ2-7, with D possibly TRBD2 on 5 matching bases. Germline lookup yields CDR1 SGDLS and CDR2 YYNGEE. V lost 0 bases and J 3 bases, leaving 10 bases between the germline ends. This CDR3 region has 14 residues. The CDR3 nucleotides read TGTGCCAGCAGCGTAGATCCGACTAACTACGAGCAGTACTTC. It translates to CASSVDPTNYEQYF. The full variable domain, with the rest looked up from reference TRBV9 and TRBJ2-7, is DSGVTQTPKHLITATGQRVTLRCSPRSGDLSVYWYQQSLDQGLQFLIQYYNGEERAKGNILERFSAQQFPDLHSELNLSSLELGDSALYFCASSVDPTNYEQYFGPGTRLTVT.

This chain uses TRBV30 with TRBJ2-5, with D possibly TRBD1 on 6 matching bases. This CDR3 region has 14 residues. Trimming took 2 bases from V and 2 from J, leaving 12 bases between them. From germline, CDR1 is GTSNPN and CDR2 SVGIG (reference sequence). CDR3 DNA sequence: TGTGCCTGGAGTAAGGACAGCCTTCAAGAGACCCAGTACTTC. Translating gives CAWSKDSLQETQYF. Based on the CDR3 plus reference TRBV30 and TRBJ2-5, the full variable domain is SQTIHQWPATLVQPVGSPLSLECTVEGTSNPNLYWYRQAAGRGLQLLFYSVGIGQISSEVPQNLSASRPQDRQFILSSKKLLLSDSGFYLCAWSKDSLQETQYFGPGTRLLVL.

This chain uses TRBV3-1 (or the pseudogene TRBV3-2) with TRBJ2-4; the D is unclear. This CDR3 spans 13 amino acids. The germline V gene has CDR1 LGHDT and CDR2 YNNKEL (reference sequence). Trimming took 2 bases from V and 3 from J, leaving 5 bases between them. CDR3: CASSQHNKNIQYF. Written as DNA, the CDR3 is TGTGCCAGCAGCCAACACAACAAAAACATTCAGTACTTC.

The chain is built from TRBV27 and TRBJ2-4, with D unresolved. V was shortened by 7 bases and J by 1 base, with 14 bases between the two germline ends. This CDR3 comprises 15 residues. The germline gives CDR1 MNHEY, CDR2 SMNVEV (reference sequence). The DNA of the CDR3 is TGTGCCAGCATGGAGCCCTCCGCGGCCAAAAACATTCAGTACTTC. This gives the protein CASMEPSAAKNIQYF.

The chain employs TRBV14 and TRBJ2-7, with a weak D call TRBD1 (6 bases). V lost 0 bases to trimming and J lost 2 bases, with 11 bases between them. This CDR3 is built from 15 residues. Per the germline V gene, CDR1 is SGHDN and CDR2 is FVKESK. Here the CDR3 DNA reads TGTGCCAGCAGCCAAGAAGTAGGGGGAGCCTACGAGCAGTACTTC. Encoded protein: CASSQEVGGAYEQYF.

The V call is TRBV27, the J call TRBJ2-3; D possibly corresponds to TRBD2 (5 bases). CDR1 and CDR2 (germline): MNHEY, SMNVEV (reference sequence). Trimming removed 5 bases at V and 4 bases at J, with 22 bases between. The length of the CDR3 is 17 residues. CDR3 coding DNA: TGTGCCAGCAGTGCCCTACCGTTAAAAGCGGCTCCAGATACGCAGTATTTT. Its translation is CASSALPLKAAPDTQYF.

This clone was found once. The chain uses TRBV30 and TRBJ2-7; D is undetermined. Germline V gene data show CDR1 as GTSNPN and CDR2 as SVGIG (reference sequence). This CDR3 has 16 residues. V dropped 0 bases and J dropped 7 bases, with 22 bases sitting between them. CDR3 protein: CAWSVPRTNPPGEQYF. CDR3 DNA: TGTGCCTGGAGTGTACCGAGAACTAATCCACCTGGGGAGCAGTACTTC.

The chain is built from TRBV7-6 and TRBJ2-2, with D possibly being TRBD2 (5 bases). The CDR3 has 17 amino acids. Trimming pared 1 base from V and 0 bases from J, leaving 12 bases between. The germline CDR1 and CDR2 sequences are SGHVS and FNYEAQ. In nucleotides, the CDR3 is TGTGCCAGCAGCTTAGATGGTGGCGGGCCGAACACCGGGGAGCTGTTTTTT. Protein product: CASSLDGGGPNTGELFF.

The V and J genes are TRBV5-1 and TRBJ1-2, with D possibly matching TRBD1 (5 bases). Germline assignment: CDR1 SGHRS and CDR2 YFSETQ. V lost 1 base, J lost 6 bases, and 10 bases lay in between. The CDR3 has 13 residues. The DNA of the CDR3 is TGCGCCAGCAGCTTGTTGCCGGGGGATGGCTACACCTTC. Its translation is CASSLLPGDGYTF.

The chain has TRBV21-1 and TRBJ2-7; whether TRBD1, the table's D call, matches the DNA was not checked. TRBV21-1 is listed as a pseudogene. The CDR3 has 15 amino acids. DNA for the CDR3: TGTGCCAGCAGCAGGTCCGGGACAGGGGGCGACGAGCAGTACTTC. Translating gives CASSRSGTGGDEQYF.